Below, 25 T cell receptor beta chains from the same sample are listed, as sequenced in a study of blood T cell repertoires in COVID-19. Sequencing used immunoSEQ multiplex PCR; TCRdb keeps in-frame clones, though not all of them. Of 200,000 to 300,000 clones in the sample, about nine tenths were seen once. The sequenced material came from peripheral blood. These TCRs come from a man aged 55-75 years who had recovered from COVID-19.

This sequence joins TRBV18 and TRBJ1-1, with 8 bases lining up with TRBD1. J gave up 0 bases and V 8 bases, and 5 bases lay outside the gene matches. Germline-derived CDR1 and CDR2 are KGHSH and LQKENI. CDR3 size: 14 residues. In nucleotides, the CDR3 is TGTGCCAGCGCCCGGGACAGGATGAACACTGAAGCTTTCTTT. It yields the protein CASARDRMNTEAFF.

V is TRBV3-1 (or the pseudogene TRBV3-2) and J is TRBJ2-3; D ambiguous. The CDR3 length is 17 residues. Germline CDR1 reads LGHDT; CDR2 reads YNNKEL (reference sequence). Trimming took 4 bases from V and 4 from J, leaving 21 bases between them. In DNA form, the CDR3 reads TGTGCCAGCAGCCGAACGGGTGAGAGCCCTTCGCCAGATACGCAGTATTTT. Translated, it gives CASSRTGESPSPDTQYF.

J is TRBJ2-6 and V is TRBV24-1; tentatively, D is TRBD1 (6 bases). Germline CDR1 and CDR2: KGHDR and SFDVKD. V lost 5 bases and J 1 base, leaving 14 bases between the germline ends. CDR3 size: 17 residues. CDR3 loop: CATSAYTGSSGANVLTF. The DNA of the CDR3 is TGTGCCACCAGTGCTTACACAGGGTCTTCTGGGGCCAACGTCCTGACTTTC.

CDR3 amino acids: CASSSGVTYNSPLHF. The CDR3, as DNA: TGTGCCAGCAGCTCAGGGGTTACCTATAATTCACCCCTCCACTTT. V gene TRBV27 combines with J gene TRBJ1-6; possibly TRBD1 for D (6 bases). The germline V and J ends were trimmed by 6 bases and 2 bases, with 11 bases remaining between them. Looked up from germline, CDR1 is MNHEY and CDR2 is SMNVEV (reference sequence). This CDR3 contains 15 residues.

This rearrangement joins TRBV21-1 to TRBJ2-2; the D call TRBD1 from the table was never checked on the DNA. TRBV21-1 is a pseudogene locus. The CDR3 runs 14 residues. This CDR3 reads CASSKHGKTGELFF. CDR3 nucleotide sequence: TGTGCCAGCAGCAAACATGGCAAGACCGGGGAGCTGTTTTTT.

This sequence joins TRBV24-1 and TRBJ2-2, with 7 bases fitting TRBD1. Germline lookup yields CDR1 KGHDR and CDR2 SFDVKD. With V trimmed by 1 base and J by 6 bases, 7 bases remained unmatched. The CDR3 extends over 16 amino acids. The CDR3 DNA reads TGTGCCACCAGTGATTTTGGGACAGACCCTCCCGGGGAGCTGTTTTTT. Protein sequence: CATSDFGTDPPGELFF.

V usage is TRBV4-1 and J usage is TRBJ1-1; TRBD1 is a possible D gene (5 bases). Trimming took 0 bases from V and 4 from J, leaving 15 bases between them. CDR1 MGHRA and CDR2 YSYEKL come from the germline V gene. The CDR3 length is 16 residues. The CDR3 loop is CASSQDLWGVATEAFF. The CDR3, as DNA: TGCGCCAGCAGCCAAGATCTTTGGGGGGTAGCCACTGAAGCTTTCTTT.

The chain recombines TRBV30 with TRBJ2-5, with D perhaps TRBD2 (5 bases). Per germline, CDR1 GTSNPN and CDR2 SVGIG (reference sequence). V was shortened by 0 bases and J by 5 bases, with 7 bases between the two germline ends. This CDR3 has 12 residues. In nucleotides, the CDR3 is TGTGCCTGGAGTGTGAGGGTGGAGACCCAGTACTTC. It is translated as CAWSVRVETQYF.

The rearrangement links TRBV4-1 to TRBJ1-5; TRBD1 matches at 8 bases. This CDR3 has 15 residues. The trim removed 5 bases at V and 0 bases at J, leaving 3 bases unmatched. Germline V gene data show CDR1 as MGHRA and CDR2 as YSYEKL. CDR3 DNA: TGCGCCAGCAGCGCCGGACAGGGTAGCAATCAGCCCCAGCATTTT. Its translation is CASSAGQGSNQPQHF.

This clone was recorded once. The chain links TRBV18 to TRBJ1-1, with D perhaps matching TRBD1 (5 bases). The CDR3 loop spans 16 amino acids. With 0 bases removed from V and 2 bases from J, the gap between germline ends came to 13 bases. The germline V gene has CDR1 KGHSH and CDR2 LQKENI. This CDR3 is CASSPPSAGDNTEAFF. CDR3 DNA: TGTGCCAGCTCACCACCGTCCGCGGGGGATAACACTGAAGCTTTCTTT. The full variable domain, with the rest looked up from reference TRBV18 and TRBJ1-1, is NAGVMQNPRHLVRRRGQEARLRCSPMKGHSHVYWYRQLPEEGLKFMVYLQKENIIDESGMPKERFSAEFPKEGPSILRIQQVVRGDSAAYFCASSPPSAGDNTEAFFGQGTRLTVV.

This chain links TRBV6-5 with TRBJ2-1; D is uncertain. Germline values: CDR1 MNHEY, CDR2 SVGAGI. CDR3 length: 13 residues. V was trimmed by 7 bases and J by 8 bases, leaving 15 bases between them. CDR3 sequence reads: CASTRAGYDEQFF. The CDR3 nucleotides are TGTGCCAGCACAAGAGCAGGTTACGATGAGCAGTTCTTC.

The genes are TRBV6-1 and TRBJ1-5; no definite D call. CDR1 is MNHNS, CDR2 SASEGT, per germline. This CDR3 comprises 15 residues. V lost 2 bases, J lost 3 bases, and 11 bases lay in between. CDR3 sequence (DNA): TGTGCCAGCAGTGAATCACTAATGCCCAATCAGCCCCAGCATTTT. Amino acid sequence: CASSESLMPNQPQHF.

This clone appeared a few times. CDR3: CASSLGMNTEAFF. Written as DNA, the CDR3 is TGTGCCAGCTCACTGGGCATGAACACTGAAGCTTTCTTT. This rearrangement joins TRBV18 to TRBJ1-1; D is undetermined. Per the germline V gene, CDR1 is KGHSH and CDR2 is LQKENI. CDR3 size: 13 residues. Deletions cut 4 bases from V and 0 bases from J, with 6 bases between.

The genes are TRBV7-2 and TRBJ1-4; no firm D call. The CDR3 spans 14 residues. V lost 4 bases, J lost 8 bases, and 14 bases lay in between. Germline V gene sequence: CDR1 SGHTA, CDR2 FQGNSA. Written as DNA, the CDR3 is TGTGCCAGCAGCTACTTGGTCGGAGGGGAAAAACTGTTTTTT. As protein: CASSYLVGGEKLFF.

The rearrangement joins TRBV10-2 to TRBJ1-5, with 9 bases fitting TRBD1. Germline-derived CDR1 and CDR2 are WSHSY and SAAADI. J was trimmed by 5 bases and V by 6 bases; bases with no gene match: 5. This CDR3 contains 14 residues. CDR3 nucleotide sequence: TGCGCCAGCAGACAACAGGGGGCCCATCAGCCCCAGCATTTT. Its translation is CASRQQGAHQPQHF.

This clone was picked up one time. The V gene is TRBV7-8, the J gene TRBJ2-2, with D uncertain. Trimming removed 5 bases at V and 6 bases at J, with 10 bases between. Germline V gene lookup returns CDR1 SGHVS and CDR2 FQNEAQ. The CDR3 totals 13 residues. In DNA, the CDR3 is TGTGCCAGCAGCCCCGATCAGTCCGGGGAGCTGTTTTTT. It encodes CASSPDQSGELFF.

The CDR3 here is CASSYGGARDTIYF. DNA of the CDR3: TGCGCCAGCAGCTACGGGGGGGCTAGAGACACCATATATTTT. J is TRBJ1-3 and V is TRBV5-1; possibly TRBD1 for D (6 bases). From germline, CDR1 is SGHRS and CDR2 YFSETQ. The CDR3 is made up of 14 amino acids. Trimming left V 3 bases short and J 8 bases short, with 15 bases between.

This clone has ten or more counts. The V gene is TRBV10-3, the J gene TRBJ1-5; no reliable D call. Germline CDR1 ENHRY, CDR2 SYGVKD. This CDR3 comprises 14 residues. V dropped 6 bases and J dropped 4 bases, with 13 bases sitting between them. CDR3 protein: CAISGNDGNQPQHF. The CDR3 DNA follows: TGTGCCATCAGCGGGAACGATGGGAATCAGCCCCAGCATTTT.

The chain is built from TRBV20-1 and TRBJ2-1; no clear D. Trimming pared 5 bases from V and 6 bases from J, leaving 11 bases between. The CDR3 has 12 amino acids. Germline V gene sequence: CDR1 DFQATT, CDR2 SNEGSKA (reference sequence). The CDR3 reads CSARDPRNEQFF. In DNA form, the CDR3 reads TGCAGTGCTCGTGACCCGCGCAATGAGCAGTTCTTC.

This chain links TRBV5-5 with TRBJ1-1; D is unresolved. The CDR3 is 14 amino acids. Trimming shortened V by 3 bases and J by 4 bases, and 13 bases separated the two germline ends. The germline gives CDR1 SGHKS, CDR2 YYEKEE (reference sequence). In nucleotides, the CDR3 is TGTGCCAGCAGCTCCTGGACTCAAGGCACTGAAGCTTTCTTT. Its protein product is CASSSWTQGTEAFF.

V usage is TRBV6-6 and J usage is TRBJ1-6; D possibly corresponds to TRBD1 (5 bases). Between the trimmed V and J ends, which lost 3 bases and 10 bases, there was a span of 16 bases. CDR1 and CDR2 (germline): MNHNY, SVGAGI (reference sequence). The CDR3 loop spans 15 amino acids. CDR3 loop: CASSYAGGDGSPLHF. DNA for the CDR3: TGTGCCAGCAGTTATGCGGGGGGAGACGGATCACCCCTCCACTTT.

This clone was seen once. V usage is TRBV7-9 and J usage is TRBJ1-3; no firm D call. The ends were cut back, 1 base at V and 0 bases at J, with 13 bases in the middle. Germline CDR1 reads SEHNR; CDR2 reads FQNEAQ (reference sequence). The CDR3 extends over 17 amino acids. CDR3 sequence reads: CASSLVGAQISGNTIYF. DNA of the CDR3: TGTGCCAGCAGCTTAGTAGGTGCACAGATCTCTGGAAACACCATATATTTT.

The CDR3 nucleotides are TGTGCTAGTGGTTTCATGATAGAGGGCTACACCTTC. Its translation: CASGFMIEGYTF. The chain combines TRBV12-5 with TRBJ1-2; D remains ambiguous. Per the germline V gene, CDR1 is LGHNT and CDR2 is FRNRAP. The CDR3 runs to 12 residues. Trimming took off 3 bases at V and 8 bases at J, with 10 bases between the two ends.

This rearrangement joins TRBV2 to TRBJ2-5; TRBD2 matches 10 bases. Germline lookup yields CDR1 SNHLY and CDR2 FYNNEI. This CDR3 is 18 amino acids long. V shed 3 bases and J 0 bases; nucleotides not matched to a gene: 10. CDR3 sequence (DNA): TGTGCCAGCAGTGACAGGCCCACTAGCGGGGCTCACCAAGAGACCCAGTACTTC. This translates into CASSDRPTSGAHQETQYF.

The chain couples TRBV5-5 to TRBJ1-2, with 7 positions matching TRBD1. This CDR3 comprises 13 residues. Germline V gene lookup returns CDR1 SGHKS and CDR2 YYEKEE (reference sequence). The ends lost 2 bases at V and 8 bases at J; junction bases unmatched: 6. The CDR3 DNA follows: TGTGCCAGCAGCTTTCGACAGGGTGTCGGCTACACCTTC. This encodes CASSFRQGVGYTF.